Sequencing of this T cell receptor beta chain was carried out in a study of molecular identifiers for immune sequencing clone quantification. A remark on this clonotype: One junction end disagrees with the germline gene, perhaps due to a read error.

The length of the CDR3 is 13 residues. Germline V gene sequence: CDR1 SEHNR, CDR2 FQNEAQ (reference sequence). TCRdb itself ran the PCR reads through MiXCR, one entry per CDR3 protein. This sample carries hundreds of thousands of distinct CDR3 sequences, about 25% of them seen once, and the ten largest clones take 0.7% to 0.95%. The chain has TRBV7-9 and TRBJ2-2; 10 positions match TRBD2. The sample consisted of naive CD8+ T cells from blood, with Jurkat cell RNA spiked in. Documented subset: FACS-sorted CD8+CD4-CCR7+CD45RA+ naive T cells. The receptor comes from a human donor in good health. Some libraries in this study had Jurkat cell RNA spiked in. The CDR3 sequence: CASGLAITGELLF. The CDR3 coding sequence is TGTGCATCGGGACTAGCGATAACCGGGGAGCTGTTATTT.